Sequencing of this T cell receptor (beta chain) was carried out in a study of spatial heterogeneity in lung cancer. The study's findings and limits: Ubiquitous expanded tumor TCRs showed up in blood more at resection than follow-up.

Every TCR cDNA molecule bore its own unique molecular identifier. TCRdb fed the 5' RACE reads into MiXCR, producing one record per CDR3 protein. The sample records under 75,000 distinct CDR3 sequences, approximately 8.9% being singletons. This clonotype was observed at least ten times. Its specificity is unknown. V was cut by 0 bases and J by 5 bases, with 7 bases left in between. This CDR3 is 14 amino acids long. CDR1 and CDR2 from the germline V gene are SGHDN and FVKESK. Noted time point: blood at routine non-recurrence follow-up after resection. Material for sequencing was whole RNA from tumor, nontumor lung or frozen PBMC, left unsorted.

This clonotype was sampled from a female donor with early-stage non-small cell lung cancer. V is TRBV14 and J is TRBJ1-4; the D is unclear. The sequences come from PBMCs, collected at follow-up. The CDR3 loop is CASSQEALNEKLFF. The CDR3 DNA reads TGTGCCAGCAGCCAAGAAGCGCTCAATGAAAAACTGTTTTTT.